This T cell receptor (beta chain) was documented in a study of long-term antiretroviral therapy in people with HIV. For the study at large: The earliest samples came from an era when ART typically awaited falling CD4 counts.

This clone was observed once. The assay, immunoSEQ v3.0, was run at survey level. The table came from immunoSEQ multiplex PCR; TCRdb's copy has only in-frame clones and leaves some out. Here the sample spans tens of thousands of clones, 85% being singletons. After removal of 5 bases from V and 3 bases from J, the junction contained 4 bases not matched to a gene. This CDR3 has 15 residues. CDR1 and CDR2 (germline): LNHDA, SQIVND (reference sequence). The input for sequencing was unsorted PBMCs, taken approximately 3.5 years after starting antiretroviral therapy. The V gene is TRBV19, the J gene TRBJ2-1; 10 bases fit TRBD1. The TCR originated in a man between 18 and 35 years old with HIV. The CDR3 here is CASSSGTGVYNEQFF. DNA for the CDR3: TGTGCCAGTAGTTCCGGGACAGGGGTCTACAATGAGCAGTTCTTC. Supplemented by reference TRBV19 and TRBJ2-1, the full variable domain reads DGGITQSPKYLFRKEGQNVTLSCEQNLNHDAMYWYRQDPGQGLRLIYYSQIVNDFQKGDIAEGYSVSREKKESFPLTVTSAQKNPTAFYLCASSSGTGVYNEQFFGPGTRLTVL.